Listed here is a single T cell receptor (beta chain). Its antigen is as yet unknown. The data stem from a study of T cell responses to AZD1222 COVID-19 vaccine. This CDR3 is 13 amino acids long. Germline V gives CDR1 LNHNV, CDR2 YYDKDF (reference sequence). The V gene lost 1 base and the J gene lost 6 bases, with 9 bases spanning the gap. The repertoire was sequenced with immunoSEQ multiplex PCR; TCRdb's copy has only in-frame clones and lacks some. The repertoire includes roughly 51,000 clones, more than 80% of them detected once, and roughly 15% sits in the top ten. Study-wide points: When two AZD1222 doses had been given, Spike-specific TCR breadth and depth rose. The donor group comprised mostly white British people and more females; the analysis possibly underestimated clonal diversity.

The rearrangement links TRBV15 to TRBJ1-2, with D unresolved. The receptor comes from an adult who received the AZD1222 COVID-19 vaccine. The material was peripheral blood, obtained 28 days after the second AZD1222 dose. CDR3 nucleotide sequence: TGTGCCACCAGCAGAGTGAATTCGGATGGCTACACCTTC. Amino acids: CATSRVNSDGYTF.